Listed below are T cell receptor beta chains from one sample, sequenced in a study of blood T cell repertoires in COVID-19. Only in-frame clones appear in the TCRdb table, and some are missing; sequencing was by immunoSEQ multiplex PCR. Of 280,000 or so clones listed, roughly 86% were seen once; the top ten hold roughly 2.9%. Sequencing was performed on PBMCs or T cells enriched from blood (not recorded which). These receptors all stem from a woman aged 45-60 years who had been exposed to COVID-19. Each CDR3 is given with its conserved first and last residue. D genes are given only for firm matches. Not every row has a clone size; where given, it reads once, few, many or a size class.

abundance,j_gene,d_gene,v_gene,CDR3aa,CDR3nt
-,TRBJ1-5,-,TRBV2,CASSDLSQGNQPQHF,TGTGCCAGCAGTGACCTAAGCCAAGGCAATCAGCCCCAGCATTTT
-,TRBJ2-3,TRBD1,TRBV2,CASSAPDRGISDTQYF,TGTGCCAGCAGTGCCCCCGACAGGGGGATATCAGATACGCAGTATTTT
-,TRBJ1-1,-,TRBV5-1,CASKYAPFGNTEAFF,TGCGCCAGCAAATATGCGCCCTTCGGGAACACTGAAGCTTTCTTT
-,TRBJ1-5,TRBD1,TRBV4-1,CASSQPGQGVNQPQHF,TGCGCCAGCAGCCAACCGGGACAGGGAGTAAATCAGCCCCAGCATTTT
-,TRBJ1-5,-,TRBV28,CASSPRRANNQPQHF,TGTGCCAGCAGTCCCCGGAGGGCCAACAATCAGCCCCAGCATTTT
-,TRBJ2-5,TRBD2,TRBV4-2,CASSQRSLAGVETQYF,TGTGCCAGCAGCCAAAGGTCCCTAGCGGGGGTGGAGACCCAGTACTTC
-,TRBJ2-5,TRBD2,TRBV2,CASRTSGGEWQETQYF,TGTGCCAGTAGGACTAGCGGGGGGGAATGGCAAGAGACCCAGTACTTC
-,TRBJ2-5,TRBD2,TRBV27,CASSARGGGAETQYF,TGTGCCAGCAGTGCCCGGGGCGGGGGGGCCGAGACCCAGTACTTC
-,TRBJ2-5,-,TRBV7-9,CASSGHNQETQYF,TGTGCCAGCAGCGGACACAACCAAGAGACCCAGTACTTC
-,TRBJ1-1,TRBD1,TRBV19,CASSPRTGGASEAFF,TGTGCCAGTAGCCCGCGGACAGGGGGCGCGTCTGAAGCTTTCTTT
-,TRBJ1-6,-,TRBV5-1,CASAQDTGYNSPLHF,TGCGCCAGCGCCCAGGACACAGGTTATAATTCACCCCTCCACTTT
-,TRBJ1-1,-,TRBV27,CASSPAGRIGGTEAFF,TGTGCCAGCAGCCCTGCAGGGCGCATAGGGGGCACTGAAGCTTTCTTT
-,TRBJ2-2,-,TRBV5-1,CASSLLGTLNTGELFF,TGCGCCAGCAGCTTATTGGGGACACTTAACACCGGGGAGCTGTTTTTT
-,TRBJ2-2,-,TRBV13,CASSFRETGELFF,TGTGCCAGCAGCTTCAGGGAAACCGGGGAGCTGTTTTTT
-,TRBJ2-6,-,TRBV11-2,CASSLAGARGANVLTF,TGTGCCAGCAGCTTGGCGGGGGCAAGGGGGGCCAACGTCCTGACTTTC
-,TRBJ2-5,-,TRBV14,CASSQVEKGGETQYF,TGTGCCAGCAGCCAAGTGGAGAAAGGCGGAGAGACCCAGTACTTC
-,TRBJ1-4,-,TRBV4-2,CASSHQLPNGGEKLFF,TGTGCCAGCAGCCACCAGTTACCCAACGGGGGTGAAAAACTGTTTTTT
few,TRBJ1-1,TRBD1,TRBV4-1,CASTANPRDRNTEAFF,TGCGCCAGCACTGCGAACCCGCGGGACAGGAACACTGAAGCTTTCTTT
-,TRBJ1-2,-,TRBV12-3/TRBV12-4,CASSFRGIGYTF,TGTGCCAGCAGTTTTCGAGGGATTGGCTACACCTTC